The TCR beta chain under discussion was sequenced for a study of cytomegalovirus exposure and HLA in healthy donors. General study results and limits: Compared with the approximately 700-donor mean, an Asian-associated ancestry cluster reportedly had fewer N-insertions, according to a later analysis. Rarity held for most TCR sequences, but there were some public TCRs that occurred in many donors. Serostatus for CMV was the only available immune exposure information.

The CDR3 length is 16 residues. The V gene's germline CDR1 is SGDLS and CDR2 YYNGEE. Trimming cost V 0 bases and J 4 bases; bases outside gene matches: 1. Concerning this clone itself: What it recognizes is unknown.

In nominal health when sampled, donors likely had unrecorded immune exposures nonetheless. The PCR was carried out with 60 Vbeta primers and 13 Jbeta primers. The protocol was immunoSEQ multiplex PCR, while the TCRdb copy is restricted to in-frame clones and leaves out a portion. The table has roughly 200,000 clones, more than 75% seen once. The chain couples TRBV9 to TRBJ2-1, with 13 bases matching TRBD2. Input material: PBMCs. This clonotype originated in a man younger than 40 in good health and CMV-seronegative. CDR3 sequence (DNA): TGTGCCAGCAGCGTAGGACTAGCGGGAGGTTACAATGAGCAGTTCTTC. It yields the protein CASSVGLAGGYNEQFF.